Shown below are 30 T cell receptor beta chains from a single sample sequenced in a study of blood T cell repertoires in COVID-19. Data came from immunoSEQ multiplex PCR; TCRdb stores just in-frame clones and leaves some out. The table has fewer than 400,000 clones, around 90% seen once; the top ten hold 2.9%. Input material: peripheral blood. The origin of the receptors is a woman aged 25 to 39 with COVID-19, enrolled during active disease.

This clone was observed a handful of times. The rearrangement uses TRBV28 and TRBJ1-4, with 9 positions matching TRBD1. The germline gives CDR1 MDHEN, CDR2 SYDVKM. The trim removed 3 bases at V and 0 bases at J, leaving 5 bases unmatched. The CDR3 contains 17 residues. CDR3 bases: TGTGCCAGCAGTTTCGGGACAGGGTATTCAACTAATGAAAAACTGTTTTTT. It is translated as CASSFGTGYSTNEKLFF.

The chain uses TRBV25-1 and TRBJ1-1; 8 bases agree with TRBD1. V lost 0 bases and J lost 1; bases outside the gene matches: 7. The V gene's germline CDR1 is MGHDK and CDR2 SYGVNS. The CDR3 spans 17 residues. CDR3 region: CASSEYKGDRGNTEAFF. CDR3 nucleotide sequence: TGTGCCAGCAGTGAATATAAGGGCGACAGGGGGAACACTGAAGCTTTCTTT.

The V and J genes are TRBV5-6 and TRBJ2-5; D is possibly TRBD2 (6 bases). V was cut by 0 bases and J by 7 bases, with 13 bases left in between. Germline V gene data show CDR1 as SGHDT and CDR2 as YYEEEE. The CDR3 runs 14 residues. CDR3 in DNA: TGTGCCAGCAGCTTGGAGCGGGTACGAGGGACCCAGTACTTC. Translating gives CASSLERVRGTQYF.

The count of this clone is one. This rearrangement joins TRBV4-2 to TRBJ2-7, with D hard to call. CDR1 LGHNA and CDR2 YNFKEQ come from the germline V gene. V lost 1 base, J lost 6 bases, and 4 bases lay in between. The CDR3 loop spans 11 amino acids. DNA of the CDR3: TGTGCCAGCAGCCAAGGGAGCGAGCAGTACTTC. Translating it yields CASSQGSEQYF.

The V call is TRBV27, the J call TRBJ1-4; TRBD1 agrees at 9 bases. This CDR3 contains 17 residues. In germline, CDR1 is MNHEY, CDR2 SMNVEV (reference sequence). V lost 3 bases, J lost 8 bases, and 13 bases stayed unmatched. In DNA form, the CDR3 reads TGTGCCAGCAGTTTCTACTACCCGGGACAGGGAGGGGAAAAACTGTTTTTT. Translated, it gives CASSFYYPGQGGEKLFF.

This sequence joins TRBV6-5 and TRBJ1-5; D gene unclear. CDR1 MNHEY and CDR2 SVGAGI come from the germline V gene. The CDR3 length is 16 residues. Between the trimmed V and J ends, which lost 4 bases and 0 bases, there was a span of 13 bases. The CDR3 region is CASSSLSQYSNQPQHF. In nucleotides, the CDR3 is TGTGCCAGCAGTTCGCTTTCTCAGTATAGCAATCAGCCCCAGCATTTT.

The genes are TRBV7-9 and TRBJ1-2, with 11 bases identical to TRBD1. Trimming cost V 4 bases and J 9 bases; bases outside gene matches: 13. The CDR3 loop spans 16 amino acids. Germline V gene data show CDR1 as SEHNR and CDR2 as FQNEAQ (reference sequence). The CDR3 region is CASSSARTGGSGSYTF. CDR3 DNA sequence: TGTGCCAGCAGCTCCGCTCGGACAGGGGGCTCTGGGAGCTACACCTTC.

This clone was seen a single time. This chain joins TRBV28 and TRBJ1-1; TRBD1 is a possible D gene (6 bases). Deletions cut 6 bases from V and 4 bases from J, with 18 bases between. Germline V gene sequence: CDR1 MDHEN, CDR2 SYDVKM. CDR3 length: 15 residues. The CDR3 DNA reads TGTGCCAGCAGGGGGGCCGATTTTGGGAGCACTGAAGCTTTCTTT. It translates to CASRGADFGSTEAFF.

This chain links TRBV19 with TRBJ2-3, with TRBD2 as a possible D gene (6 bases). Germline-derived CDR1 and CDR2 are LNHDA and SQIVND (reference sequence). This CDR3 has 14 residues. Trimming took off 5 bases at V and 2 bases at J, with 11 bases between the two ends. The DNA for the CDR3 is TGTGCCAGTAGTGTCGCGGGACTCACAGATACGCAGTATTTT. It encodes CASSVAGLTDTQYF.

This chain joins TRBV11-3 and TRBJ2-3, with D unresolved. V shed 5 bases and J shed 3 bases, with 15 bases lying between them. This CDR3 comprises 15 residues. CDR1 and CDR2 (germline): SGHNT, YENEEA. CDR3 amino acids: CASSPRGYPTDTQYF. The CDR3, as DNA: TGTGCCAGCAGCCCCCGAGGCTACCCGACAGATACGCAGTATTTT.

V is TRBV7-8 and J is TRBJ1-1, with D perhaps matching TRBD1 (5 bases). This CDR3 spans 13 amino acids. The V end was cut by 1 base, the J end by 4 bases, with 7 bases between. The germline CDR1 and CDR2 sequences are SGHVS and FQNEAQ. CDR3 in amino acids: CASSLEGATEAFF. DNA of the CDR3: TGTGCCAGCAGCTTAGAAGGGGCCACTGAAGCTTTCTTT.

This rearrangement joins TRBV4-1 to TRBJ1-1; D not resolved. V gave up 4 bases and J gave up 3 bases, with 9 bases separating them. CDR1 is MGHRA and CDR2 is YSYEKL in the germline V gene. This CDR3 region has 13 residues. The CDR3 DNA reads as TGCGCCAGCAGCCTTGGGCGGGACACTGAAGCTTTCTTT. Its protein product is CASSLGRDTEAFF.

The rearrangement joins TRBV4-2 to TRBJ1-4; no clear D. V was shortened by 4 bases and J by 0 bases, with 12 bases between the two germline ends. This CDR3 is built from 16 residues. The V gene's germline CDR1 is LGHNA and CDR2 YNFKEQ. The CDR3 here is CASSPAADSTNEKLFF. CDR3 nucleotide sequence: TGTGCCAGCAGCCCGGCCGCGGATTCAACTAATGAAAAACTGTTTTTT.

This chain joins TRBV30 and TRBJ2-1; 10 nucleotides align to TRBD1. J lost 7 bases, V lost 8 bases, and 11 bases had no gene match. CDR3 length: 14 residues. Germline V lookup: CDR1 GTSNPN, CDR2 SVGIG (reference sequence). As DNA, the CDR3 is TGTGCCAGCTCTCGACAGGGGGCCACGAATGAGCAGTTCTTC. Amino acids: CASSRQGATNEQFF. The variable domain in full, completed from reference TRBV30 and TRBJ2-1, reads SQTIHQWPATLVQPVGSPLSLECTVEGTSNPNLYWYRQAAGRGLQLLFYSVGIGQISSEVPQNLSASRPQDRQFILSSKKLLLSDSGFYLCASSRQGATNEQFFGPGTRLTVL.

Here the CDR3 DNA reads TGTGCCAGCAGCCAAGAACGTGGCACACGAGATACGCAGTATTTT. Translating gives CASSQERGTRDTQYF. The V and J genes are TRBV3-1 (or the pseudogene TRBV3-2) and TRBJ2-3; D gene ambiguous. CDR3 length equals 15 residues. Germline values: CDR1 LGHDT, CDR2 YNNKEL (reference sequence). Deletions cut 0 bases from V and 5 bases from J, with 12 bases between.

The gene calls are TRBV5-1 and TRBJ1-3; D possibly corresponds to TRBD1 (5 bases). The length of the CDR3 is 15 residues. Germline CDR1 is SGHRS and CDR2 is YFSETQ. Trimming took off 5 bases at V and 1 base at J, with 13 bases between the two ends. DNA of the CDR3: TGCGCCAGCAGGCCGGGGGAGGGTTCTGGAAACACCATATATTTT. Translating gives CASRPGEGSGNTIYF.

V gene TRBV4-1 combines with J gene TRBJ1-5; D not resolved. V lost 0 bases and J 7 bases, leaving 7 bases between the germline ends. This CDR3 is built from 13 residues. In germline, CDR1 is MGHRA, CDR2 YSYEKL. The CDR3 DNA follows: TGCGCCAGCAGCCAAGATTGGGAGCAGCCCCAGCATTTT. The encoded protein is CASSQDWEQPQHF.

The rearrangement joins TRBV6-6 to TRBJ2-7; 7 bases fit TRBD1. Trimming at V came to 2 bases and at J to 4 bases, leaving 8 bases not matched to a gene. CDR3 length equals 15 residues. Germline CDR1 reads MNHNY; CDR2 reads SVGAGI (reference sequence). In nucleotides, the CDR3 is TGTGCCAGCAGTTACCTTGACAGGGCGGGTTACGAGCAGTACTTC. This sequence encodes CASSYLDRAGYEQYF.

The chain combines TRBV7-3 with TRBJ1-1; D gene unclear. The CDR3 totals 11 residues. The germline gives CDR1 SGHTA, CDR2 FQGTGA. V was shortened by 6 bases and J by 10 bases, with 12 bases between the two germline ends. Written as DNA, the CDR3 is TGTGCCAGCAGGTCCACGGAGGGAGCTTTCTTT. This encodes CASRSTEGAFF.

The chain has TRBV3-1 (or the pseudogene TRBV3-2) and TRBJ1-6; 10 nucleotides align to TRBD1. This CDR3 comprises 16 residues. Germline V gene data show CDR1 as LGHDT and CDR2 as YNNKEL (reference sequence). The J segment lost 6 bases and the V segment lost 1 base, leaving 3 bases of the junction unmatched. CDR3 sequence reads: CASSQARTGGNSPLHF. The CDR3 coding sequence is TGTGCCAGCAGCCAAGCTAGGACAGGGGGTAATTCACCCCTCCACTTT.

V is TRBV6-5 and J is TRBJ1-1; D uncertain. The CDR3 has 13 residues. CDR1 MNHEY and CDR2 SVGAGI come from the germline V gene. The V end was cut by 7 bases, the J end by 0 bases, with 9 bases between. The CDR3, as DNA: TGTGCCAGCAAGATACAAGTGAACACTGAAGCTTTCTTT. This translates into CASKIQVNTEAFF.

As DNA, the CDR3 is TGTGCCAGCAGCTCTACTAGCGGGATGGGCGATGAGCAGTTCTTC. The encoded protein is CASSSTSGMGDEQFF. This rearrangement joins TRBV6-6 to TRBJ2-1; 10 bases agree with TRBD2. This CDR3 is 15 amino acids long. Germline CDR1 is MNHNY and CDR2 is SVGAGI (reference sequence). The ends lost 6 bases at V and 8 bases at J; junction bases unmatched: 10.

The J gene is TRBJ1-5, the V gene TRBV15; TRBD1 matches at 10 bases. The length of the CDR3 is 16 residues. Germline CDR1 LNHNV, CDR2 YYDKDF (reference sequence). V lost 3 bases to trimming and J lost 1 base; unmatched junction nucleotides: 3. The CDR3 protein is CATSRPGQGSNQPQHF. In nucleotides, the CDR3 is TGTGCCACCAGCAGGCCGGGACAGGGGAGCAATCAGCCCCAGCATTTT.

This clone was detected only a few times. The CDR3 here is CASSQLYRTGGTGKLFF. The CDR3 DNA is TGCGCCAGCAGTCAATTGTACCGGACAGGGGGTACGGGAAAACTGTTTTTT. The gene calls are TRBV23-1 and TRBJ1-4, with TRBD1 matching over 10 bases. TRBV23-1 is designated an ORF whose function remains uncertain. V gave up 1 base and J gave up 10 bases; unmatched junction bases: 12. This CDR3 is 17 amino acids long.

V usage is TRBV6-5 and J usage is TRBJ1-2, with 7 bases identical to TRBD1. Germline lookup yields CDR1 MNHEY and CDR2 SVGAGI. J gave up 1 base and V 2 bases, and 1 base lay outside the gene matches. CDR3 length equals 14 residues. CDR3 in amino acids: CASSYRGRNYGYTF. The CDR3 nucleotides read TGTGCCAGCAGTTACAGGGGGCGTAACTATGGCTACACCTTC.

This clone turned up a few times. The rearrangement links TRBV7-2 to TRBJ1-1; D perhaps matches TRBD1 (6 bases). The CDR3 runs 16 residues. CDR1 is SGHTA and CDR2 is FQGNSA in the germline V gene. The V end lost 5 bases, the J end lost 1 base, and 17 bases lay between the germline ends. CDR3: CASSLLSGGPNTEAFF. Written as DNA, the CDR3 is TGTGCCAGCAGCCTTTTAAGCGGGGGGCCGAACACTGAAGCTTTCTTT.

The CDR3 region is CASSYSAGGDGYTF. In DNA form, the CDR3 reads TGTGCCAGCAGCTACTCGGCAGGGGGCGATGGCTACACCTTC. The chain employs TRBV11-2 and TRBJ1-2; TRBD1 aligns across 8 bases. J gave up 6 bases and V 4 bases, and 7 bases lay outside the gene matches. CDR1 SGHAT and CDR2 FQNNGV come from the germline V gene. The CDR3 is made up of 14 amino acids.

The chain has TRBV6-6 and TRBJ1-2; D uncertain. The V and J ends lost 3 bases and 2 bases respectively, with 7 bases between them. Germline V gives CDR1 MNHNY, CDR2 SVGAGI (reference sequence). This CDR3 is built from 13 residues. CDR3 residues: CASSYVENYGYTF. CDR3 coding DNA: TGTGCCAGCAGTTATGTGGAGAACTATGGCTACACCTTC.

The rearrangement uses TRBV6-6 and TRBJ2-7; weak D call: TRBD1 (7 bases). The CDR3 sequence is 15 residues long. From germline, CDR1 is MNHNY and CDR2 SVGAGI (reference sequence). Trimming pared 6 bases from V and 0 bases from J, leaving 15 bases between. In nucleotides, the CDR3 is TGTGCCAGCAGCCTACCCAGGGGGGACTCCTACGAGCAGTACTTC. This sequence encodes CASSLPRGDSYEQYF.

This chain joins TRBV15 and TRBJ1-1; the D gene is possibly TRBD1 (5 bases). The CDR3 runs to 14 residues. The ends were cut back, 8 bases at V and 5 bases at J, with 18 bases in the middle. Germline V CDR1 and CDR2: LNHNV, YYDKDF (reference sequence). The chain's CDR3 is CATGSGVIRTEAFF. Written as DNA, the CDR3 is TGTGCCACCGGGTCGGGGGTTATAAGGACTGAAGCTTTCTTT.